The clone carrying this T cell receptor (beta chain) appeared a single time. TCRdb keeps only in-frame clones here, not all; method: immunoSEQ multiplex PCR. The data hold about 98,000 clones, with roughly nine tenths observed a single time. These data belong to a study of OX40 agonist ivuxolimab in advanced cancers. The germline CDR1 and CDR2 sequences are SNHLY and FYNNEI. This CDR3 is built from 13 residues. Unmatched junction bases numbered 3, after V lost 8 bases and J lost 3 bases. The source of this sequence is an adult with an advanced solid tumor such as melanoma, head and neck, liver or kidney cancer. This chain connects TRBV2 to TRBJ2-1, with TRBD1 matching over 8 bases. The sample was CD4+ or CD8+ T cells sorted from blood, taken in a trial of the OX40 agonist ivuxolimab. The CDR3 nucleotides read TGTGCCAGCCCGGGACAGGTCTACAATGAGCAGTTCTTC. Translated: CASPGQVYNEQFF.